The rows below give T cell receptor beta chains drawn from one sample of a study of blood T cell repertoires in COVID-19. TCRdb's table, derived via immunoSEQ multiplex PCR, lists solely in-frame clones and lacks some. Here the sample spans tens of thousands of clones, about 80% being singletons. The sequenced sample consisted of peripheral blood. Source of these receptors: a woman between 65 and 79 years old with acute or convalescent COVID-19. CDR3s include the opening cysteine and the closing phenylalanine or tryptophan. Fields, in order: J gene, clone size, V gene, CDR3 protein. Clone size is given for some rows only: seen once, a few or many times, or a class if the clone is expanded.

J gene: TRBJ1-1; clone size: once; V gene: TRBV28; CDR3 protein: CASSPKRTDERRNTEAFF
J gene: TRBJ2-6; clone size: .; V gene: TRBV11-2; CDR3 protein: CASSQGVTGANVLTF
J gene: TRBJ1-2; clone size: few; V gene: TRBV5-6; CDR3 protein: CASSLAMPTYGYTF
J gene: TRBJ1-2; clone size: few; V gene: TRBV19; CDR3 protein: CASFPGHRNGYTF
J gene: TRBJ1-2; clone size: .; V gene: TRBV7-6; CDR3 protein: CASSLEAPGKHNYGYTF
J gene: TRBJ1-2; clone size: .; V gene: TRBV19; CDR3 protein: CASSIARESYGYTF
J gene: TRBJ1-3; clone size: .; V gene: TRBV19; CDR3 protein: CASSHRRLASERNTIYF
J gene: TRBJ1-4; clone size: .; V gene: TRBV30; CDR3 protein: CAWSVNPPGGKLFF
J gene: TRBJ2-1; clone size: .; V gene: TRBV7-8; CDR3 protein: CASSLSGSTYNEQFF
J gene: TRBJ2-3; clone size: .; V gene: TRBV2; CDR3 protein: CASRWDRGTDTQYF
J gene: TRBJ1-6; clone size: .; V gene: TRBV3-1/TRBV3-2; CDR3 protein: CASSQDGAPLHF
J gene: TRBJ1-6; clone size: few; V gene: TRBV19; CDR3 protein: CASSVNRGSPLHF
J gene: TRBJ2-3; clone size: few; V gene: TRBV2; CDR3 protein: CASSELSGGTDTQYF
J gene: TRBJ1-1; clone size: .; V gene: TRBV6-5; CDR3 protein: CASRSLTGEREAFF
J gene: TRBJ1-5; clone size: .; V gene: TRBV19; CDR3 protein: CASTTGDRNQPQHF
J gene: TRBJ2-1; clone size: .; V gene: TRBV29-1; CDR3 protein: CSVEDHENQQGAEDEQFF
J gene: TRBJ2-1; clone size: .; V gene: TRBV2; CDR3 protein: CASSEALAGGLGSYNEQFF
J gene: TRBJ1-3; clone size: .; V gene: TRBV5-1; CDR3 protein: CASSLAGYTIYF
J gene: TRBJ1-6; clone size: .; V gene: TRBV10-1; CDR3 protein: CASSDGNSPLHF
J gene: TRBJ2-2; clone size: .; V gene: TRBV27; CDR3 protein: CASSFPGTRSTGELFF
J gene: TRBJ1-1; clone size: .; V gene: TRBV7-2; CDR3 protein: CASSQDIRNTEAFF
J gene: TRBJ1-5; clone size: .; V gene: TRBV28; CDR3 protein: CASISGGRGSNQPQHF
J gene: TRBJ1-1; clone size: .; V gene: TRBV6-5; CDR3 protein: CASTPGRLDTEAFF
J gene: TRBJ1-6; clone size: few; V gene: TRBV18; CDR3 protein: CASSPTGGSYNSPLHF
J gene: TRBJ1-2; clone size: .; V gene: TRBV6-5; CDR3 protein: CASSYRTVPYGYTF
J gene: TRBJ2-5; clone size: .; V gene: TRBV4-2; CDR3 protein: CASSPGLAGRQETQYF
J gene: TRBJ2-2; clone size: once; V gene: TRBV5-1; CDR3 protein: CASGHLGTSGSKNTGELFF
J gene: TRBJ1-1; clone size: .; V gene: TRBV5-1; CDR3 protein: CASSSEHFRGAFF
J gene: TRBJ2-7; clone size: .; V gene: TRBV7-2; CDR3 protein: CASSATFMSSYEQYF
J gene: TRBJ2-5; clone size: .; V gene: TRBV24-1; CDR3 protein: CATSAVLGGTQYF
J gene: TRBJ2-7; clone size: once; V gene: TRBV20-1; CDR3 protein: CSATKLFEQYF
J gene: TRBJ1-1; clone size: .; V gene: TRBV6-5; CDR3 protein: CASRLMNTEAFF
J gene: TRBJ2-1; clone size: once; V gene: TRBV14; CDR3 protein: CASSLVGGHDNEQFF
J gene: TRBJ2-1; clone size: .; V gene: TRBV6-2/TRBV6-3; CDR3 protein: CASSIGDDRGGFSYNEQFF
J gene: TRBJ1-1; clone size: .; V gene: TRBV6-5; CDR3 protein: CASTYQSEAFF
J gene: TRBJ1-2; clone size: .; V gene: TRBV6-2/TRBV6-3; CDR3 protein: CASSYISLRGIDYGYTF
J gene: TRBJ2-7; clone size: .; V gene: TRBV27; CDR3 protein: CASSRGQTYEQYF
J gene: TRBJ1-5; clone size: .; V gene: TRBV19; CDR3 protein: CASSTVRMDNQPQHF
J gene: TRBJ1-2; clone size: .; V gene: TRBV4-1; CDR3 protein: CASSQDPGQEYGYTF
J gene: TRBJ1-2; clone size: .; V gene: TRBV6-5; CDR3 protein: CASSYRRGLGYGYTF
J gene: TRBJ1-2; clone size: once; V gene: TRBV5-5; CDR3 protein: CASSLQAFPYGYTF
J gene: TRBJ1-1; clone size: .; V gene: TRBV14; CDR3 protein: CASNTGGAMNTEAFF
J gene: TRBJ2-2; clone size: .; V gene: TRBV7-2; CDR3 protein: CASSLATSSTGELFF
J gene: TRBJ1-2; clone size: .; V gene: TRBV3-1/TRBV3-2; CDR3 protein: CASSPGVNYGYTF
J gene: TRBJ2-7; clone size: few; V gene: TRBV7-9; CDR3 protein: CASSPGGIGRQYF
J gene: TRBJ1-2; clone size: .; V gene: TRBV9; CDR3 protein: CASTGQNLGVGGYTF
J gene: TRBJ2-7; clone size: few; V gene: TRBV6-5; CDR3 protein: CASRPGQGGNEQYF
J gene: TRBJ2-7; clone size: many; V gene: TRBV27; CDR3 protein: CASSSRGTGPYEQYF
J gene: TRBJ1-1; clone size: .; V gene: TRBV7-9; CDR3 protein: CAAGVGLDTEAFF
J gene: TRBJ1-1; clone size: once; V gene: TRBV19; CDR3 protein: CASSPQGQGNTEAFF
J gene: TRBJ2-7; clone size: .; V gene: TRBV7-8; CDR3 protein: CASSPNPVRAYEQYF
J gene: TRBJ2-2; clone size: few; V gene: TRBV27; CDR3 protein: CASSHWTGANTGELFF